The present entry profiles one TCR beta chain with its context. Germline V gives CDR1 ENHRY, CDR2 SYGVKD. The CDR3 totals 12 residues. The V and J ends lost 0 bases and 4 bases respectively, with 3 bases between them. Some clones are missing from TCRdb's copy, which holds only in-frame ones; the method was immunoSEQ multiplex PCR. The profile covers some 70,000 clones, with about 83% appearing a single time and about 15% taken by the ten largest. This entry belongs to a study of control samples from healthy donors and cancer patients. The chain employs TRBV10-3 and TRBJ1-1, with D unclear. The clonotype was recovered from a man aged 55-75 years in good health. The sample taken for sequencing was blood. The CDR3 DNA follows: TGTGCCATCAGTGAGTCGCGCACTGAAGCTTTCTTT. Its translation is CAISESRTEAFF.